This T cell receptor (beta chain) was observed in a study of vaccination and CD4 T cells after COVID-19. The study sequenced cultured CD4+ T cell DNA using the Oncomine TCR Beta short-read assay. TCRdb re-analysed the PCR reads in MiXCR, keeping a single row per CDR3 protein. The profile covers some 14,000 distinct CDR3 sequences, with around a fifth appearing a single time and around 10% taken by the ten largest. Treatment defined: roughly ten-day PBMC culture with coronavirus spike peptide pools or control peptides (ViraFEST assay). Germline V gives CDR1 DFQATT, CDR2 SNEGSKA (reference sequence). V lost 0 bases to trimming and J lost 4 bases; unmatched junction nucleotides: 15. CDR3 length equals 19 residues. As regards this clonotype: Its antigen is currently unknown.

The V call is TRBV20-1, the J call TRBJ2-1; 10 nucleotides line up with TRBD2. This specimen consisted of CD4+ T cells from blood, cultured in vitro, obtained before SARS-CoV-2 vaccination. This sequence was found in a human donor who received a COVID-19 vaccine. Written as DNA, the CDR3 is TGCAGTGCTAGAGATTTTCTTAAGCCTAGCGGGGGTGATTACAATGAGCAGTTCTTC. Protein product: CSARDFLKPSGGDYNEQFF.